This T cell receptor (beta chain) came from a study of memory CD4+ T cells and cytomegalovirus serostatus. Study background: Donors were healthy Belgian adults, several CMV seropositive and around 23 seronegative. General study results and limits: Of approximately 150 reported CMV TCRbeta sequences, roughly 70 were found in memory CD4+ repertoires.

On this clone itself: Antigen unknown.

The sort gate was single viable CD3+CD4+CD8-CD45RO+ cells for memory CD4+ T cells. Germline V gives CDR1 MNHEY, CDR2 SMNVEV (reference sequence). The CDR3 is made up of 14 amino acids. Trimming pared 5 bases from V and 0 bases from J, leaving 9 bases between. Original data processing: After removing out-of-frame reads, 2,204,828 distinct TCRbeta sequences remained. Sequenced by immunoSEQ multiplex PCR; TCRdb stores in-frame clones only, minus some. The V and J calls and clone size come from that table; D and trimming were worked out from the DNA. This table has around 45,000 clones, roughly 80% appearing once.

The TCR was taken from an adult in good health and CMV-seronegative. Source material: memory CD4+ T cells from blood. V gene TRBV27 combines with J gene TRBJ2-3; no reliable D call. CDR3 loop: CASSMQTSTDTQYF. CDR3 nucleotide sequence: TGTGCCAGCAGTATGCAAACTAGCACAGATACGCAGTATTTT.